Listed here are 24 T cell receptor beta chains from one sample, sequenced in a study of cytomegalovirus exposure and HLA in healthy donors (dated by TCRdb to between 2016 and 2019). The library was generated by the immunoSEQ multiplex PCR assay. A mixture of 60 forward primers for TCR Vbeta segments and 13 reverse primers for TCR Jbeta segments was used in the multiplex PCR. Not all clones reach the TCRdb copy of this immuneACCESS table, which keeps in-frame sequences only. Checked studies attribute under half of the gap to unresolved V genes and leave the rest unexplained. The sample table contains 120,000 or so clones; only one count was recorded for around 80% of them. The ten largest clones add up to less than 3% of the sample. Sequencing was done on a sample of PBMCs. Every receptor here comes from a woman aged 55 to 70 in good health and CMV-seropositive.

CDR3 sequence: CAWRGTGDRVYNEQFF. The CDR3 region has the DNA TGTGCCTGGAGAGGGACAGGGGATAGAGTCTACAATGAGCAGTTCTTC. The V gene is TRBV30, the J gene TRBJ2-1, with 10 positions matching TRBD1. The CDR3 runs to 16 residues. Germline CDR1 is GTSNPN and CDR2 is SVGIG (reference sequence). Unmatched junction bases numbered 8, after V lost 3 bases and J lost 3 bases.

CDR3: CASSRQGTNTEAFF. CDR3 nucleotides: TGTGCCAGCAGTCGTCAGGGGACGAACACTGAAGCTTTCTTT. This chain uses TRBV2 with TRBJ1-1; D is perhaps TRBD1 (6 bases). V lost 5 bases, J lost 1 base, and 11 bases lay in between. This CDR3 spans 14 amino acids. Germline V lookup: CDR1 SNHLY, CDR2 FYNNEI.

The rearrangement links TRBV19 to TRBJ1-2; D is undetermined. The V end lost 5 bases, the J end lost 1 base, and 11 bases lay between the germline ends. CDR1 LNHDA and CDR2 SQIVND come from the germline V gene (reference sequence). The CDR3 is made up of 14 amino acids. CDR3: CASSQANHNYGYTF. The CDR3 DNA follows: TGTGCCAGTAGTCAGGCTAACCATAACTATGGCTACACCTTC. Using reference TRBV19 and TRBJ1-2 for the parts outside the CDR3, the full variable domain is DGGITQSPKYLFRKEGQNVTLSCEQNLNHDAMYWYRQDPGQGLRLIYYSQIVNDFQKGDIAEGYSVSREKKESFPLTVTSAQKNPTAFYLCASSQANHNYGYTFGSGTRLTVV.

This rearrangement joins TRBV6-1 to TRBJ2-2; 8 nucleotides line up with TRBD1. With 3 bases clipped from V and 8 bases from J, the junction kept 8 bases outside the gene matches. The V gene's germline CDR1 is MNHNS and CDR2 SASEGT. This CDR3 spans 15 amino acids. The CDR3 is CASSEGRGLSGELFF. The CDR3 DNA follows: TGTGCCAGCAGTGAGGGCAGGGGGCTAAGTGGGGAGCTGTTTTTT.

The CDR3 region is CAIKGAGNQPQHF. The CDR3 DNA sequence: TGTGCCATCAAGGGGGCGGGCAATCAGCCCCAGCATTTT. The genes are TRBV10-3 and TRBJ1-5; 7 bases align to TRBD1. Germline loops: CDR1 ENHRY, CDR2 SYGVKD. CDR3 length: 13 residues. V lost 7 bases, J lost 2 bases, and 2 bases stayed unmatched.

The gene calls are TRBV29-1 and TRBJ2-7; 7 bases match TRBD2. This CDR3 has 18 amino acids. Germline lookup yields CDR1 SQVTM and CDR2 ANQGSEA. V lost 4 bases, J lost 4 bases, and 22 bases stayed unmatched. DNA of the CDR3: TGCAGCGTTGTCGGAGTAGGGTCGGGACTATCCTCACCATACGAGCAGTACTTC. Translation: CSVVGVGSGLSSPYEQYF.

Comment on this clone: The identical CDR3 is also encoded by other nucleotide sequences in the sample. The chain uses TRBV28 and TRBJ2-2, with TRBD1 as a possible D gene (5 bases). The germline V gene has CDR1 MDHEN and CDR2 SYDVKM. This CDR3 is 13 amino acids long. Deletions cut 7 bases from V and 1 base from J, with 7 bases between. The CDR3 reads CASTQGNTGELFF. The CDR3 DNA is TGTGCCAGCACCCAGGGGAACACCGGGGAGCTGTTTTTT.

The chain couples TRBV18 to TRBJ2-1; 8 positions agree with TRBD1. CDR3 length equals 16 residues. The germline gives CDR1 KGHSH, CDR2 LQKENI. V was pared by 3 bases and J by 5 bases, with 9 bases of the junction left unmatched. The CDR3 is CASSPKLGQDHNEQFF. The CDR3 DNA is TGTGCCAGCTCACCGAAACTGGGACAGGACCACAATGAGCAGTTCTTC.

This clone is categorized as medium-sized. J is TRBJ2-7 and V is TRBV13, with TRBD1 identical over 10 bases. Germline lookup yields CDR1 PRHDT and CDR2 FYEKMQ (reference sequence). V gave up 4 bases and J gave up 5 bases; unmatched junction bases: 8. CDR3 length: 15 amino acids. The CDR3 DNA reads TGTGCCAGCAGCTCTACGGGGACAGGGGACGACGAGCAGTACTTC. It translates to CASSSTGTGDDEQYF.

The chain combines TRBV11-3 with TRBJ2-1, with a possible D match to TRBD1 (5 bases). Per germline, CDR1 SGHNT and CDR2 YENEEA. The CDR3 is 15 amino acids. Trimming removed 1 base at V and 2 bases at J, with 9 bases between. CDR3 residues: CASSLGQGTYNEQFF. The CDR3, as DNA: TGTGCCAGCAGCTTAGGTCAGGGTACCTACAATGAGCAGTTCTTC.

V and J are TRBV9 and TRBJ1-2; a weak D match, TRBD1 (6 bases). The length of the CDR3 is 12 residues. V was shortened by 4 bases and J by 4 bases, with 8 bases between the two germline ends. The V gene's germline CDR1 is SGDLS and CDR2 YYNGEE. CDR3 in amino acids: CASSSDSYGYTF. The CDR3 DNA sequence: TGTGCCAGCAGCTCGGACAGCTATGGCTACACCTTC.

In this sample, this clone turned up once. CDR3 sequence: CASSWTGLELDTQYF. The DNA of the CDR3 is TGTGCCAGCAGTTGGACAGGGCTAGAACTTGATACGCAGTATTTT. V and J are TRBV27 and TRBJ2-3, with 8 bases lining up with TRBD1. CDR3 length: 15 amino acids. Trimming took 4 bases from V and 6 from J; bases not matched to a gene: 9. CDR1 is MNHEY, CDR2 SMNVEV, per germline (reference sequence).

This chain joins TRBV29-1 and TRBJ2-5; the D is unclear. Trimming cost V 3 bases and J 5 bases, with 13 bases left between them. This CDR3 contains 13 residues. Germline CDR1 is SQVTM and CDR2 is ANQGSEA. For the CDR3, the DNA is TGCAGCGTTGACGGTCCGGGTTCGGAGACCCAGTACTTC. Translation gives CSVDGPGSETQYF.

This chain joins TRBV29-1 and TRBJ1-1; maybe TRBD1 (5 bases). The V and J ends lost 2 bases and 1 base respectively, with 8 bases between them. There are 13 residues in the CDR3. Germline V gives CDR1 SQVTM, CDR2 ANQGSEA. The CDR3 DNA reads TGCAGCGTTGAACGCGACAGGAACACTGAAGCTTTCTTT. Protein: CSVERDRNTEAFF.

This clone was counted between two and nine times. The chain carries TRBV5-1 and TRBJ1-4; D is undetermined. Between the trimmed V and J ends, which lost 0 bases and 1 base, there was a span of 4 bases. The CDR3 runs to 14 residues. Germline values: CDR1 SGHRS, CDR2 YFSETQ. This CDR3 is CASSLGQTNEKLFF. The CDR3 DNA reads TGCGCCAGCAGCTTGGGACAAACTAATGAAAAACTGTTTTTT.

V and J are TRBV5-4 and TRBJ2-3, with 10 positions matching TRBD2. Looked up from germline, CDR1 is SGHNT and CDR2 is YYREEE (reference sequence). The CDR3 spans 17 residues. J was trimmed by 4 bases and V by 4 bases; bases with no gene match: 12. CDR3 DNA: TGTGCCAGCAGCGGTGGGTTTCTAGCGGGAGTCTCAGATACGCAGTATTTT. Its translation is CASSGGFLAGVSDTQYF.

The genes are TRBV2 and TRBJ2-5; TRBD2 matches 13 bases. The ends lost 6 bases at V and 6 bases at J; junction bases unmatched: 13. This CDR3 comprises 17 residues. CDR1 and CDR2 (germline): SNHLY, FYNNEI. The CDR3 DNA sequence: TGTGCCAGCAGCCCGGACGGGACTAGCGGGGATCTGAAGACCCAGTACTTC. It encodes CASSPDGTSGDLKTQYF.

The chain couples TRBV2 to TRBJ2-2, with 7 bases matching TRBD2. Per germline, CDR1 SNHLY and CDR2 FYNNEI. The CDR3 contains 14 residues. With V trimmed by 3 bases and J by 5 bases, 3 bases remained unmatched. CDR3 nucleotide sequence: TGTGCCAGCAGTGAGAGGGAGGGTACCGGGGAGCTGTTTTTT. Translation: CASSEREGTGELFF. The full variable domain, completed using reference TRBV2 and TRBJ2-2, is EPEVTQTPSHQVTQMGQEVILRCVPISNHLYFYWYRQILGQKVEFLVSFYNNEISEKSEIFDDQFSVERPDGSNFTLKIRSTKLEDSAMYFCASSEREGTGELFFGEGSRLTVL.

V usage is TRBV27 and J usage is TRBJ2-7, with 8 bases fitting TRBD1. This CDR3 comprises 16 residues. V was pared by 0 bases and J by 1 base, with 5 bases of the junction left unmatched. CDR1 is MNHEY and CDR2 is SMNVEV in the germline V gene (reference sequence). The CDR3 sequence is CASSLSWGDRSYEQYF. The CDR3 nucleotides are TGTGCCAGCAGTTTATCGTGGGGGGACAGGTCCTACGAGCAGTACTTC.

The rearrangement joins TRBV19 to TRBJ2-7; 7 bases are shared with TRBD1. V dropped 5 bases and J dropped 0; count of bases not matched to a gene: 4. CDR3 size: 14 residues. Germline V CDR1 and CDR2: LNHDA, SQIVND (reference sequence). DNA for the CDR3: TGTGCCAGTAGTCTCCGGGACAGCTCCTACGAGCAGTACTTC. Translated, it gives CASSLRDSSYEQYF.

This CDR3 is CASKPGRSSYEQYF. The CDR3 DNA reads TGCGCCAGCAAACCCGGGAGGAGCTCCTACGAGCAGTACTTC. The chain has TRBV10-2 and TRBJ2-7, with 7 bases fitting TRBD2. Germline values: CDR1 WSHSY, CDR2 SAAADI. This CDR3 contains 14 residues. Unmatched junction bases numbered 6, after V lost 7 bases and J lost 0 bases.

The gene calls are TRBV5-4 and TRBJ1-2; D may be TRBD1 (5 bases). V lost 0 bases and J lost 6, with 15 bases in between. The CDR3 extends over 15 amino acids. CDR1 is SGHNT and CDR2 is YYREEE in the germline V gene (reference sequence). The CDR3 nucleotides are TGTGCCAGCAGCTTGGGAGGCAGGGAATTCCATGGCTACACCTTC. It encodes CASSLGGREFHGYTF. Supplemented by reference TRBV5-4 and TRBJ1-2, the full variable domain reads ETGVTQSPTHLIKTRGQQVTLRCSSQSGHNTVSWYQQALGQGPQFIFQYYREEENGRGNFPPRFSGLQFPNYSSELNVNALELDDSALYLCASSLGGREFHGYTFGSGTRLTVV.

The rearrangement links TRBV6-5 to TRBJ2-7, with D hard to call. The V gene's germline CDR1 is MNHEY and CDR2 SVGAGI. Trimming cost V 7 bases and J 4 bases, with 14 bases left between them. This CDR3 region has 13 residues. CDR3 sequence (DNA): TGTGCCAGCACTAAAGCATATCCTTACGAGCAGTACTTC. As protein: CASTKAYPYEQYF.

This clone was seen more than once but under ten times. This chain uses TRBV4-1 with TRBJ1-4, with a tentative D call TRBD1 (5 bases). Germline CDR1 is MGHRA and CDR2 is YSYEKL. V was shortened by 0 bases and J by 8 bases, with 16 bases between the two germline ends. This CDR3 has 16 residues. CDR3 region: CASSQDEAAGGEKLFF. CDR3 DNA: TGCGCCAGCAGCCAAGATGAGGCAGCCGGGGGGGAAAAACTGTTTTTT.